One sample yielded the 31 T cell receptor beta chains listed below, sequenced in a study of blood T cells in healthy people across ages. Primed by a sample-barcoded 5' primer and a J-beta primer mix, a second PCR proceeded for about 7 to 11 cycles. TCRdb re-called the 5' RACE reads through MiXCR, storing one row per CDR3 protein. The profile shows roughly 1.5 million distinct CDR3 sequences, 35% to 45% of them singletons. The sequenced material came from blood. These receptors were collected from a woman aged 18-29 years in good health.

This chain connects TRBV6-1 to TRBJ2-7; 7 nucleotides align to TRBD1. The germline V gene has CDR1 MNHNS and CDR2 SASEGT. CDR3 length: 14 residues. V dropped 4 bases and J dropped 1; count of bases not matched to a gene: 4. CDR3 amino acids: CASSARDRSYEQYF. The DNA for the CDR3 is TGTGCCAGCAGTGCTCGGGACAGATCCTACGAGCAGTACTTC.

This clonotype was recorded a few times. The CDR3 DNA sequence: TGCAGTGTTCCGCCGGGGACAGGGTACAATGAGCAGTTCTTC. Translating it yields CSVPPGTGYNEQFF. The chain has TRBV20-1 and TRBJ2-1, with 9 nucleotides matching TRBD1. Unmatched junction bases numbered 8, after V lost 7 bases and J lost 4 bases. The germline V gene encodes CDR1 DFQATT and CDR2 SNEGSKA (reference sequence). The CDR3 extends over 14 amino acids.

The V gene is TRBV6-2 or TRBV6-3, the J gene TRBJ1-5, with 9 bases that match TRBD1. Germline lookup yields CDR1 MNHEY and CDR2 SVGEGT. J lost 7 bases, V lost 7 bases, and 5 bases had no gene match. The CDR3 consists of 13 residues. CDR3 sequence: CASKDRGWQPQHF. The CDR3 region has the DNA TGTGCCAGCAAGGACAGGGGTTGGCAGCCCCAGCATTTT.

The rearrangement joins TRBV5-1 to TRBJ2-7; the match to TRBD2 covers 11 bases. Germline values: CDR1 SGHRS, CDR2 YFSETQ. After removal of 4 bases from V and 3 bases from J, the junction contained 6 bases not matched to a gene. This CDR3 is built from 15 residues. The CDR3 is CASSLTTSGSYEQYF. In nucleotides, the CDR3 is TGCGCCAGCAGCCTAACAACTAGCGGGAGCTACGAGCAGTACTTC.

This clonotype occurred a few times. The chain is built from TRBV7-2 and TRBJ1-2; a possible D gene is TRBD1 (6 bases). The V and J ends lost 4 bases and 13 bases respectively, with 16 bases between them. CDR1 is SGHTA, CDR2 FQGNSA, per germline. This CDR3 spans 12 amino acids. Here the CDR3 reads CASSYQQGFATF. Here the CDR3 DNA reads TGTGCCAGCAGCTACCAACAGGGTTTTGCCACCTTC. The entire variable domain, with the rest obtained from reference TRBV7-2 and TRBJ1-2, is as follows: GAGVSQSPSNKVTEKGKDVELRCDPISGHTALYWYRQSLGQGLEFLIYFQGNSAPDKSGLPSDRFSAERTGGSVSTLTIQRTQQEDSAVYLCASSYQQGFATFGSGTRLTVV.

The sample holds one count of this clonotype. Germline and junction disagree at one end, which may indicate a read error. The V call is TRBV4-3, the J call TRBJ2-5, with TRBD2 identical over 9 bases. The germline CDR1 and CDR2 sequences are LGHNA and YSLEER. This CDR3 has 15 amino acids. CDR3 in DNA: TGCGCCTGCAGCCAAGATGTAGGGACTAGCTGGGAGCAGTACTTC. It codes for CACSQDVGTSWEQYF.

This clonotype occurred a few times. The rearrangement links TRBV7-2 to TRBJ1-2; TRBD1 might be the D (6 bases). Trimming cost V 5 bases and J 8 bases, with 15 bases left between them. The CDR3 spans 13 residues. CDR1 SGHTA and CDR2 FQGNSA come from the germline V gene. Here the CDR3 reads CASSTQQTGGYTF. CDR3 sequence (DNA): TGTGCCAGCAGCACCCAACAGACAGGCGGCTACACCTTC.

This rearrangement joins TRBV29-1 to TRBJ1-1; 10 bases match TRBD1. V dropped 3 bases and J dropped 5; count of bases not matched to a gene: 9. This CDR3 region has 15 residues. Germline assignment: CDR1 SQVTM and CDR2 ANQGSEA. CDR3 nucleotide sequence: TGCAGCGTTGACAGGACAGGGGGAGGAGGGACTGAAGCTTTCTTT. The encoded protein is CSVDRTGGGGTEAFF.

This chain joins TRBV7-6 and TRBJ1-1; D is uncertain. From germline, CDR1 is SGHVS and CDR2 FNYEAQ. Trimming shortened V by 1 base and J by 1 base, and 10 bases separated the two germline ends. The CDR3 loop spans 15 amino acids. The CDR3 sequence: CASSLESGRNTEAFF. The CDR3 DNA reads as TGTGCCAGCAGCTTAGAGAGTGGGAGGAACACTGAAGCTTTCTTT.

This clonotype was seen more than once but under ten times. This CDR3 reads CSVTGLQETQYF. CDR3 coding DNA: TGCAGCGTTACAGGCTTACAAGAGACCCAGTACTTC. The chain links TRBV29-1 to TRBJ2-5; the D gene is possibly TRBD1 (5 bases). CDR1 and CDR2 (germline): SQVTM, ANQGSEA. The CDR3 has 12 residues. Trimming took 5 bases from V and 2 from J, leaving 9 bases between them.

At least ten counts were recorded for this clonotype. This chain joins TRBV24-1 and TRBJ2-3; D is unclear. V lost 5 bases, J lost 2 bases, and 7 bases lay in between. Germline assignment: CDR1 KGHDR and CDR2 SFDVKD. The CDR3 covers 13 residues. The CDR3 coding sequence is TGTGCCACCAGTGGTCGTAACACAGATACGCAGTATTTT. It specifies CATSGRNTDTQYF.

The chain couples TRBV7-3 to TRBJ2-4, with D unresolved. The J call may not be correct, given that the DNA end is closer to TRBJ2-5. The germline V gene encodes CDR1 SGHTA and CDR2 FQGTGA. The CDR3 consists of 13 residues. DNA for the CDR3: TGTGCCAGCAGCTTAACTCCAAGGGAGACCCAGTACTTC. It specifies CASSLTPRETQYF.

The J gene is TRBJ1-2, the V gene TRBV28; D ambiguous. This CDR3 is built from 15 residues. With 5 bases removed from V and 0 bases from J, the gap between germline ends came to 13 bases. CDR1 is MDHEN, CDR2 SYDVKM, per germline. The CDR3 spells CASSPLRHANYGYTF. CDR3 DNA: TGTGCCAGCAGTCCCCTTCGACACGCTAACTATGGCTACACCTTC.

This clonotype came up a few times. This chain connects TRBV10-3 to TRBJ1-1; TRBD1 matches 9 bases. The CDR3 spans 12 residues. V was pared by 8 bases and J by 6 bases, with 4 bases of the junction left unmatched. From germline, CDR1 is ENHRY and CDR2 SYGVKD. This chain's CDR3 is CAIGTGTPEAFF. CDR3 in DNA: TGTGCCATCGGGACAGGGACCCCTGAAGCTTTCTTT.

The genes are TRBV6-5 and TRBJ1-6, with D possibly being TRBD1 (5 bases). Germline CDR1 MNHEY, CDR2 SVGAGI. The CDR3 spans 18 residues. Trimming took 2 bases from V and 0 from J, leaving 14 bases between them. Here the CDR3 reads CASSYRARASSYNSPLHF. CDR3 sequence (DNA): TGTGCCAGCAGTTACCGGGCCAGGGCGAGCTCCTATAATTCACCCCTCCACTTT.

The rearrangement uses TRBV12-3 or TRBV12-4 and TRBJ1-5, with 7 positions matching TRBD1. Trimming at V came to 2 bases and at J to 4 bases, leaving 5 bases not matched to a gene. The CDR3 has 15 amino acids. This CDR3 reads CASSLWGQSNQPQHF. CDR3 coding DNA: TGTGCCAGCAGTTTATGGGGACAGTCGAATCAGCCCCAGCATTTT.

The chain has TRBV7-2 and TRBJ2-3, with 8 bases identical to TRBD2. From germline, CDR1 is SGHTA and CDR2 FQGNSA. The ends lost 6 bases at V and 1 base at J; junction bases unmatched: 6. The CDR3 consists of 15 residues. CDR3 DNA sequence: TGTGCCAGCAGGCAAGCGGGAGTGGGCACAGATACGCAGTATTTT. This codes for CASRQAGVGTDTQYF.

This clonotype was seen a few times. J is TRBJ2-7 and V is TRBV20-1; 7 bases align to TRBD2. V lost 1 base and J lost 2; bases outside the gene matches: 8. This CDR3 has 15 amino acids. CDR1 DFQATT and CDR2 SNEGSKA come from the germline V gene (reference sequence). The CDR3 nucleotides are TGCAGTGCTAGAGCATCCGGGACTAACCCCTACGAGCAGTACTTC. This translates into CSARASGTNPYEQYF.

This chain joins TRBV28 and TRBJ2-1, with 10 bases identical to TRBD2. Germline V CDR1 and CDR2: MDHEN, SYDVKM. The CDR3 spans 16 residues. The junction had 7 bases not matched to a gene; V was cut back by 0 bases and J by 8 bases. The CDR3 sequence is CASSLWASGSQDEQFF. The CDR3, as DNA: TGTGCCAGCAGTTTATGGGCTAGCGGGAGTCAGGATGAGCAGTTCTTC.

The rearrangement uses TRBV4-3 and TRBJ1-6; no clear D gene. There are 14 residues in the CDR3. From germline, CDR1 is LGHNA and CDR2 YSLEER. The V and J ends lost 0 bases and 9 bases respectively, with 9 bases between them. Written as DNA, the CDR3 is TGCGCCAGCAGCCAAGACCCGACGGGTTCACCCCTCCACTTT. This codes for CASSQDPTGSPLHF.

V usage is TRBV7-2 and J usage is TRBJ1-5, with D tentatively TRBD1 (5 bases). Germline loops: CDR1 SGHTA, CDR2 FQGNSA. The CDR3 extends over 15 amino acids. V was trimmed by 4 bases and J by 3 bases, leaving 13 bases between them. The CDR3 spells CASSSNWGNNQPQHF. In DNA form, the CDR3 reads TGTGCCAGCAGCTCCAATTGGGGCAACAATCAGCCCCAGCATTTT.

This chain connects TRBV20-1 to TRBJ1-3; TRBD1 agrees at 9 bases. This CDR3 is built from 15 residues. Germline trimming cut 3 bases from V and 0 bases from J; bases unmatched to any gene: 3. Germline V CDR1 and CDR2: DFQATT, SNEGSKA (reference sequence). The CDR3 DNA reads TGCAGTGCTAGTAACAGGGGGCTCTCTGGAAACACCATATATTTT. Translating gives CSASNRGLSGNTIYF.

The CDR3: CASSITRQGWAKETQYF. The CDR3 region has the DNA TGTGCCAGCAGTATAACCCGACAGGGATGGGCAAAAGAGACCCAGTACTTC. This chain links TRBV12-3 or TRBV12-4 with TRBJ2-5; 7 nucleotides match TRBD1. This CDR3 has 17 amino acids. V was pared by 5 bases and J by 3 bases, with 15 bases of the junction left unmatched.

The V and J genes are TRBV20-1 and TRBJ2-7, with 11 bases matching TRBD2. Germline V gene sequence: CDR1 DFQATT, CDR2 SNEGSKA (reference sequence). The J segment lost 6 bases and the V segment lost 1 base, leaving 5 bases of the junction unmatched. CDR3 length: 14 amino acids. CDR3: CSARAFSGGGEQYF. The CDR3 DNA is TGCAGTGCTAGAGCTTTTAGCGGGGGGGGCGAGCAGTACTTC.

The V call is TRBV7-9, the J call TRBJ2-5, with TRBD2 matching over 7 bases. The V gene end was trimmed by 7 bases and the J gene end by 5 bases; junction bases not matched to a gene: 7. This CDR3 is built from 13 residues. The V gene's germline CDR1 is SEHNR and CDR2 FQNEAQ (reference sequence). DNA of the CDR3: TGTGCCAGCACGTCCGGGAGGTGGGAGACCCAGTACTTC. It yields the protein CASTSGRWETQYF. The entire variable domain, with the rest obtained from reference TRBV7-9 and TRBJ2-5, is as follows: DTGVSQNPRHKITKRGQNVTFRCDPISEHNRLYWYRQTLGQGPEFLTYFQNEAQLEKSRLLSDRFSAERPKGSFSTLEIQRTEQGDSAMYLCASTSGRWETQYFGPGTRLLVL.

This clonotype has at least ten counts. This rearrangement joins TRBV20-1 to TRBJ2-1, with D unresolved. V was clipped by 6 bases and J by 0 bases, with 9 bases between them. In germline, CDR1 is DFQATT, CDR2 SNEGSKA (reference sequence). The CDR3 totals 13 residues. The CDR3 region is CSANGDSYNEQFF. CDR3 sequence (DNA): TGCAGTGCGAACGGAGACTCCTACAATGAGCAGTTCTTC.

This clonotype has just a few counts. The rearrangement links TRBV28 to TRBJ2-7; D is unresolved. This CDR3 has 14 amino acids. V lost 3 bases and J lost 1, with 10 bases in between. Looked up from germline, CDR1 is MDHEN and CDR2 is SYDVKM. CDR3 residues: CASSFRVTSYEQYF. CDR3 coding DNA: TGTGCCAGCAGTTTTAGAGTCACTTCCTACGAGCAGTACTTC.

The rearrangement links TRBV29-1 to TRBJ1-1; 9 bases fit TRBD1. The V gene's germline CDR1 is SQVTM and CDR2 ANQGSEA. Trimming cost V 6 bases and J 5 bases; bases outside gene matches: 4. The length of the CDR3 is 12 residues. This CDR3 is CSVDRGRTEAFF. The CDR3 coding sequence is TGCAGCGTAGACAGGGGGAGGACTGAAGCTTTCTTT.

This clonotype was found a few times. The rearrangement uses TRBV6-2 or TRBV6-3 and TRBJ2-3; 7 positions match TRBD2. Germline trimming cut 2 bases from V and 2 bases from J; bases unmatched to any gene: 7. Per the germline V gene, CDR1 is MNHEY and CDR2 is SVGEGT. The CDR3 covers 16 residues. In DNA, the CDR3 is TGTGCCAGCAGTTACGGGAGACTAGCAGACACAGATACGCAGTATTTT. Encoded protein: CASSYGRLADTDTQYF.

In this sample, this clonotype turned up a few times. This chain joins TRBV7-2 and TRBJ1-4; D is perhaps TRBD1 (6 bases). CDR3 length: 14 amino acids. V lost 5 bases and J lost 6, with 13 bases in between. CDR1 is SGHTA and CDR2 is FQGNSA in the germline V gene. This CDR3 reads CASSPGGADEKLFF. The CDR3 DNA reads as TGTGCCAGCAGCCCCGGGGGCGCGGATGAAAAACTGTTTTTT.

Only a few counts were recorded for this clonotype. The rearrangement uses TRBV6-2 or TRBV6-3 and TRBJ1-1; tentatively, D is TRBD1 (6 bases). V shed 6 bases and J shed 2 bases, with 13 bases lying between them. Germline V lookup: CDR1 MNHEY, CDR2 SVGEGT. The CDR3 is made up of 14 amino acids. The CDR3 sequence is CASSQQGPNTEAFF. CDR3 nucleotides: TGTGCCAGCAGCCAACAGGGCCCTAACACTGAAGCTTTCTTT.